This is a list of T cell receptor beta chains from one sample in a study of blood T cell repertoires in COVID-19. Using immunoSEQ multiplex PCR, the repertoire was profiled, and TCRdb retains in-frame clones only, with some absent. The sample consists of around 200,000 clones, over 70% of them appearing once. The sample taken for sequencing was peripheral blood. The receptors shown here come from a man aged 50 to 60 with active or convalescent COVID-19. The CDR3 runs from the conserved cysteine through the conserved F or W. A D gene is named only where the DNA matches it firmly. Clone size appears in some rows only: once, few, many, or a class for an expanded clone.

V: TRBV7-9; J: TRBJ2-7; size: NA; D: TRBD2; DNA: TGTGCCAGCAGTATAGTACCGGGACTAGGGGACTACGAGCAGTACTTC; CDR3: CASSIVPGLGDYEQYF
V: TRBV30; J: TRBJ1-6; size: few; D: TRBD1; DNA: TGTGCCTGGACCCAGGGGACAGGGGGCCTCGATAATTCACCCCTCCACTTT; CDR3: CAWTQGTGGLDNSPLHF
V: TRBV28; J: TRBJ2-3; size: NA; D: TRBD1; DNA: TGTGCCAGCAGTTTGGGACAGGGGGCGACAGATACGCAGTATTTT; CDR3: CASSLGQGATDTQYF
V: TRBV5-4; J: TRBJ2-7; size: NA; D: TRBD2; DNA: TGTGCCAGCAGCTTGGAGGTTGCACTAGCGGGAGGTGAGCAGTACTTC; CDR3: CASSLEVALAGGEQYF
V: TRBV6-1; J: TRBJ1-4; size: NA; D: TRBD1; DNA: TGTGCCAGCAGTGAGGGGACAGGGTCTAATGAAAAACTGTTTTTT; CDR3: CASSEGTGSNEKLFF
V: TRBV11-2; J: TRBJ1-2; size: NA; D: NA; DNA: TGTGCCAGCAGCTTAGACAGGGGCTATGGCTACACCTTC; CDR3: CASSLDRGYGYTF
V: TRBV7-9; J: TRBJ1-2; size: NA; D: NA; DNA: TGTGCCAGCAGCTTAGCGCACCTAGGCGGGTATGGCTACACCTTC; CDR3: CASSLAHLGGYGYTF
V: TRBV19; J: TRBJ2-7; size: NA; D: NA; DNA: TGTGCCAGTAGTGAAGGGACTCCCTACGAGCAGTACTTC; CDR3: CASSEGTPYEQYF
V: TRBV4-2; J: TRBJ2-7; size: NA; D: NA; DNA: TGTGCCAGCAGCCACCGCGTGGAGTCAGTACCCTACGAGCAGTACTTC; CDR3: CASSHRVESVPYEQYF
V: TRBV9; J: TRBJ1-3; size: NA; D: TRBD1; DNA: TGTGCCAGCAGCCCCAACGCCGGACAGGGGGCGGGCGGAAACACCATATATTTT; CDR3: CASSPNAGQGAGGNTIYF
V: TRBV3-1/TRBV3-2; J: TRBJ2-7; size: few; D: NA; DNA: TGTGCCAGTACTCGGGGGGCCCTCTACGAGCAGTACTTC; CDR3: CASTRGALYEQYF
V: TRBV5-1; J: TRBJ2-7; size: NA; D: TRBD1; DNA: TGCGCCAGCAGCATGCTGGACAGGGCCGGATACGAGCAGTACTTC; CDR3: CASSMLDRAGYEQYF
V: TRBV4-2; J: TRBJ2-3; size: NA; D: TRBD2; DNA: TGTGCCAGCAGCCAAGCGGGAGGATCAGATACGCAGTATTTT; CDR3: CASSQAGGSDTQYF
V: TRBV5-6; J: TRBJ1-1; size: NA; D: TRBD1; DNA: TGTGCCAGCAGCTGGGCGACAGGGGAAAGTTTTGGAGCTTTCTTT; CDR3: CASSWATGESFGAFF
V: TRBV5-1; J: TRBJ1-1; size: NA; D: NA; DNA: TGCGCCAGCAGCCTTTTAGGGGCGCCGAACACTGAAGCTTTCTTT; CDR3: CASSLLGAPNTEAFF
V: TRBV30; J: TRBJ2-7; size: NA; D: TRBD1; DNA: TGTGCCGGAAGGACAGGGGGCCCCTACGAGCAGTACTTC; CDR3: CAGRTGGPYEQYF
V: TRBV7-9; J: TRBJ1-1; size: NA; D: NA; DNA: TGTGCCAGCAGCTTAGCAGAGGGTAACACTGAAGCTTTCTTT; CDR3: CASSLAEGNTEAFF
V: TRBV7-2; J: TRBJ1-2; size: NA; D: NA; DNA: TGTGCCAGCAGCTCCGGAGGTGTGGAGAATGGCTACACCTTC; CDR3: CASSSGGVENGYTF
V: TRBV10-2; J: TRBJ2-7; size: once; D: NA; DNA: TGCGCCAGCCGATCGACTAGCTACGAGCAGTACTTC; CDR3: CASRSTSYEQYF
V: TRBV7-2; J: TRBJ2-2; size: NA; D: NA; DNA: TGTGCCAGCAGCCCAAAAGACAGCCGCTACACCGGGGAGCTGTTTTTT; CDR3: CASSPKDSRYTGELFF
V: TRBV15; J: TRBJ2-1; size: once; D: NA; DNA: TGTGCCACCAGCAGAGTGACTAGAGACAATGAGCAGTTCTTC; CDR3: CATSRVTRDNEQFF
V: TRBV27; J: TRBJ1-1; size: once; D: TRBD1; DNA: TGTGCCAGCAGGGGGACAGGGGGCACGAACACTGAAGCTTTCTTT; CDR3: CASRGTGGTNTEAFF
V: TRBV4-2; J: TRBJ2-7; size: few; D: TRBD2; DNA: TGTGCCAGCAGCCCCCCTAGCGGGAGTATCAACGAGCAGTACTTC; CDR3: CASSPPSGSINEQYF
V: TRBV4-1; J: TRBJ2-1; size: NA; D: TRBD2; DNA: TGCGCCAGCAGCCAAGGCGACGGGGGGAATGAGCAGTTCTTC; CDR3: CASSQGDGGNEQFF
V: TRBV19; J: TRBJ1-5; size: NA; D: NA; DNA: TGTGCCAGTAGTACCCGACGGGGAAATCAGCCCCAGCATTTT; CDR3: CASSTRRGNQPQHF
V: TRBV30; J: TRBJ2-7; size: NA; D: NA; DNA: TGTGCCTGGAGTGAACGGGGGACGAACCCTTCCTACGAGCAGTACTTC; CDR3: CAWSERGTNPSYEQYF
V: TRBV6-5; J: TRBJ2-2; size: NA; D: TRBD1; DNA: TGTGCCAGCAGTCAATTTACAGGGGTCACCGGGGAGCTGTTTTTT; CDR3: CASSQFTGVTGELFF
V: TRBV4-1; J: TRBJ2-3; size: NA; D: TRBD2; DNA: TGCGCCAGCAGCCGTGGACTAGCGGGTAGCACAGATACGCAGTATTTT; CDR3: CASSRGLAGSTDTQYF
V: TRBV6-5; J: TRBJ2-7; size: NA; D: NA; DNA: TGTGCCAGCAGTTACGGGACGGGAGACGAGCAGTACTTC; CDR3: CASSYGTGDEQYF
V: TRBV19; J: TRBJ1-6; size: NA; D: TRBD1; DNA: TGTGCCAGTAGTATAGCCCAGGGGGCCAATTCACCCCTCCACTTT; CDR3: CASSIAQGANSPLHF
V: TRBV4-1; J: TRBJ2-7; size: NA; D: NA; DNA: TGCGCCAGCAGCCTGGGACAAAACTACGAGCAGTACTTC; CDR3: CASSLGQNYEQYF